These 3 T cell receptor beta chains share one sample of origin, sequenced in a study of T cell clonotyping in hematopoietic cell transplantation (dated by TCRdb to the early 2020s). The library was produced with the immunoSEQ multiplex PCR assay. This is the immuneACCESS table as TCRdb keeps it, with only in-frame sequences that have V and J called. A part of the clones is gone; compared with another copy, unresolved V genes explain less than half, and the rest is unexplained. The sample table shows tens of thousands of clones, and over 70% are seen once. About 2.1% of the sample goes to the ten largest clones. The source material was peripheral blood mononuclear cells. The receptors were sampled from a woman between 40 and 55 years old in good health. Some clones in this sample may be carry-over from other donors' samples.

The gene calls are TRBV2 and TRBJ2-7; 11 bases are a match to TRBD2. This CDR3 contains 16 residues. Trimming cost V 6 bases and J 5 bases; bases outside gene matches: 12. CDR1 SNHLY and CDR2 FYNNEI come from the germline V gene. CDR3 nucleotides: TGTGCCAGCAGAGGGACTAGCGGCCTCGCGGTCCACGAGCAGTACTTC. It codes for CASRGTSGLAVHEQYF.

The V call is TRBV30, the J call TRBJ1-2, with D possibly TRBD1 on 5 matching bases. Trimming left V 1 base short and J 8 bases short, with 11 bases between. Germline CDR1 GTSNPN, CDR2 SVGIG (reference sequence). This CDR3 is built from 12 residues. CDR3 in DNA: TGTGCCTGGAGTGGACAGTCAGGCGGCTACACCTTC. Residues: CAWSGQSGGYTF.

The chain carries TRBV4-3 and TRBJ2-1; 11 nucleotides match TRBD2. This CDR3 is built from 18 residues. The germline gives CDR1 LGHNA, CDR2 YSLEER. With 0 bases clipped from V and 3 bases from J, the junction kept 7 bases outside the gene matches. CDR3 sequence (DNA): TGCGCCAGCAGCCAAGAAGTGGGGACTAGCGGACGCTACAATGAGCAGTTCTTC. Encoded protein: CASSQEVGTSGRYNEQFF.